This passage covers 30 T cell receptor beta chains from one sample sequenced in a study of T cells in Graves' hyperthyroidism and ophthalmopathy (dated by TCRdb to 2018 to 2020). The method was multiplex PCR. TCRdb shows the sequencer as Illumina HiSeq 2000. TCR beta CDR3 regions were amplified from RNA transcripts. A first-round RT-PCR of the TCR CDR3 used the HTBI primer set with the Qiagen OneStep RT-PCR kit. TCRdb reworked the public reads: Q25 trimming with fastp, MiXCR clone assembly, productive beta chains retained. Records with the same CDR3 protein are collapsed into one entry carrying the most frequent genes and DNA. This sample gives roughly 700,000 distinct CDR3 sequences in total; approximately 15% of them show up just once. Of the sample, around 15% is held by the ten largest clones. Sequencing was done on a sample of blood. Receptor source: a man aged 50-60 years with Graves' hyperthyroidism.

This clonotype was recorded many times. The chain joins TRBV5-6 to TRBJ1-2; D uncertain. V gave up 4 bases and J gave up 6 bases, with 19 bases separating them. Germline assignment: CDR1 SGHDT and CDR2 YYEEEE. The CDR3 length is 15 residues. The CDR3 sequence: CASSRLGGYDHGYTF. The CDR3 region has the DNA TGTGCCAGCAGCCGGTTGGGAGGGTACGATCATGGCTACACCTTC.

This clonotype was observed many times. In DNA form, the CDR3 reads TGTGCCAGCAGTTCTCATTATACACCACAGGGAAGGGGGGGTACGCAGTATTTT. Its translation is CASSSHYTPQGRGGTQYF. The chain is built from TRBV28 and TRBJ2-3; perhaps TRBD2 as D (7 bases). The V end was cut by 4 bases, the J end by 8 bases, with 28 bases between. The CDR3 totals 18 residues. From germline, CDR1 is MDHEN and CDR2 SYDVKM.

In this sample, this clonotype turned up many times. The rearrangement links TRBV9 to TRBJ2-2; D call uncertain. V was trimmed by 6 bases and J by 1 base, leaving 4 bases between them. Germline V gene lookup returns CDR1 SGDLS and CDR2 YYNGEE. The CDR3 runs 12 residues. The CDR3 sequence: CASNQNTGELFF. The CDR3 DNA reads TGTGCCAGCAATCAGAACACCGGGGAGCTGTTTTTT.

This clonotype was counted ten times or more. The chain has TRBV7-9 and TRBJ2-5, with D perhaps matching TRBD1 (5 bases). Germline CDR1 reads SEHNR; CDR2 reads FQNEAQ (reference sequence). V lost 6 bases, J lost 4 bases, and 12 bases lay in between. The CDR3 loop spans 13 amino acids. The CDR3 DNA sequence: TGTGCCAGCAGGTCAGGGTACGGAGAGACCCAGTACTTC. Residues: CASRSGYGETQYF. The entire variable domain, with the rest obtained from reference TRBV7-9 and TRBJ2-5, is as follows: DTGVSQNPRHKITKRGQNVTFRCDPISEHNRLYWYRQTLGQGPEFLTYFQNEAQLEKSRLLSDRFSAERPKGSFSTLEIQRTEQGDSAMYLCASRSGYGETQYFGPGTRLLVL.

V is TRBV9 and J is TRBJ2-4; 7 bases agree with TRBD1. From germline, CDR1 is SGDLS and CDR2 YYNGEE. The CDR3 covers 17 residues. V dropped 4 bases and J dropped 1; count of bases not matched to a gene: 11. The CDR3: CASSSEGAPTAKNIQYF. CDR3 DNA sequence: TGTGCCAGCAGCAGCGAGGGGGCTCCTACTGCCAAAAACATTCAGTACTTC.

This clonotype was recorded a few times. The genes are TRBV4-1 and TRBJ2-5; D unclear. CDR1 and CDR2 (germline): MGHRA, YSYEKL. The V and J ends lost 0 bases and 5 bases respectively, with 7 bases between them. The CDR3 runs to 13 residues. The CDR3 bases are TGCGCCAGCAGCCAAGATCGGGCGGAGACCCAGTACTTC. Translating it yields CASSQDRAETQYF.

This clonotype showed up many times. The chain combines TRBV10-3 with TRBJ2-7; 7 positions match TRBD1. The CDR3 is made up of 13 amino acids. With V trimmed by 6 bases and J by 6 bases, 8 bases remained unmatched. The V gene's germline CDR1 is ENHRY and CDR2 SYGVKD. CDR3: CAIREQGVSEQYF. Here the CDR3 DNA reads TGTGCCATCAGAGAGCAGGGGGTCTCCGAGCAGTACTTC.

This clonotype was observed a handful of times. The rearrangement uses TRBV7-9 and TRBJ1-1, with TRBD1 matching 9 bases. CDR3 length equals 16 residues. Germline trimming cut 6 bases from V and 8 bases from J; bases unmatched to any gene: 16. Germline V CDR1 and CDR2: SEHNR, FQNEAQ (reference sequence). The CDR3 spells CASSSTYAQGAGEAFF. The CDR3 bases are TGTGCCAGCAGTTCCACCTACGCACAGGGGGCCGGGGAAGCTTTCTTT.

This clonotype was observed at least ten times. The V and J genes are TRBV28 and TRBJ1-1, with D perhaps matching TRBD1 (5 bases). This CDR3 is built from 14 residues. V was trimmed by 8 bases and J by 0 bases, leaving 13 bases between them. Germline V gene sequence: CDR1 MDHEN, CDR2 SYDVKM. CDR3 DNA sequence: TGTGCCAGCGGGACGGGGAATATGAACACTGAAGCTTTCTTT. Encoded protein: CASGTGNMNTEAFF.

The chain combines TRBV20-1 with TRBJ2-7; D is undetermined. Looked up from germline, CDR1 is DFQATT and CDR2 is SNEGSKA (reference sequence). The CDR3 spans 15 residues. V was clipped by 7 bases and J by 3 bases, with 22 bases between them. CDR3 sequence reads: CSVIAIEAGYYEQYF. CDR3 DNA sequence: TGCAGTGTAATTGCAATTGAAGCAGGCTACTACGAGCAGTACTTC.

This chain links TRBV7-9 with TRBJ1-2, with 8 bases identical to TRBD1. This CDR3 comprises 16 residues. From germline, CDR1 is SEHNR and CDR2 FQNEAQ (reference sequence). Trimming removed 4 bases from V and 8 bases from J; junction bases left unmatched: 15. In DNA form, the CDR3 reads TGTGCCAGCAGCTCCCTGACGACAGGGGACCGGACGGGCTACACCTTC. It is translated as CASSSLTTGDRTGYTF.

The chain recombines TRBV6-5 with TRBJ2-2; 8 bases fit TRBD2. V lost 0 bases, J lost 5 bases, and 11 bases stayed unmatched. Looked up from germline, CDR1 is MNHEY and CDR2 is SVGAGI. This CDR3 has 18 residues. The CDR3 loop reads CASSYSGGSGSGTGELFF. CDR3 DNA: TGTGCCAGCAGTTACTCGGGTGGGAGCGGGAGTGGAACCGGGGAGCTGTTTTTT.

The chain couples TRBV29-1 to TRBJ1-3, with D unresolved. V dropped 6 bases and J dropped 0 bases, with 9 bases sitting between them. Germline V gives CDR1 SQVTM, CDR2 ANQGSEA. The CDR3 contains 13 residues. In nucleotides, the CDR3 is TGCAGCGTACAGCGGAACTCTGGAAACACCATATATTTT. Encoded protein: CSVQRNSGNTIYF.

This clonotype has a count of ten or more. This chain uses TRBV27 with TRBJ2-1; 7 bases map to TRBD1. The CDR3 consists of 16 residues. Germline values: CDR1 MNHEY, CDR2 SMNVEV (reference sequence). Trimming at V came to 5 bases and at J to 8 bases, leaving 15 bases not matched to a gene. CDR3: CASSTRLGQESDEQFF. The CDR3, as DNA: TGTGCCAGCAGTACTAGGCTAGGACAGGAAAGCGATGAGCAGTTCTTC.

This clonotype was recorded many times. V and J are TRBV6-2 or TRBV6-3 and TRBJ2-1, with D tentatively TRBD2 (6 bases). Per the germline V gene, CDR1 is MNHEY and CDR2 is SVGEGT. The CDR3 sequence is 15 residues long. V was clipped by 6 bases and J by 4 bases, with 16 bases between them. The CDR3, as DNA: TGTGCCAGCAGCCCCGGCGGGGCTCAGTACAATGAGCAGTTCTTC. Amino acids: CASSPGGAQYNEQFF.

This chain connects TRBV27 to TRBJ2-1, with D perhaps TRBD1 (6 bases). V was shortened by 6 bases and J by 7 bases, with 19 bases between the two germline ends. CDR3 length equals 15 residues. Per the germline V gene, CDR1 is MNHEY and CDR2 is SMNVEV (reference sequence). In DNA, the CDR3 is TGTGCCAGCAGCCCCGCTTTTCAGGGGAGAAATGAGCAGTTCTTC. This sequence encodes CASSPAFQGRNEQFF.

This clonotype was counted ten times or more. The gene calls are TRBV7-9 and TRBJ2-7, with 9 bases aligning to TRBD1. Germline V gene sequence: CDR1 SEHNR, CDR2 FQNEAQ (reference sequence). V trimming: 4 bases; J trimming: 0 bases; junction bases outside the gene matches: 7. The CDR3 totals 16 residues. In DNA form, the CDR3 reads TGTGCCAGCAGCTCCAGAGCGGGACAGGGCTCCTACGAGCAGTACTTC. This gives the protein CASSSRAGQGSYEQYF.

This clonotype was seen many times. CDR3 sequence: CASNMDRSNQPQHF. The DNA for the CDR3 is TGTGCCAGCAACATGGACAGAAGCAATCAGCCCCAGCATTTT. This rearrangement joins TRBV28 to TRBJ1-5; perhaps TRBD1 as D (6 bases). CDR1 is MDHEN, CDR2 SYDVKM, per germline. V lost 7 bases and J lost 1, with 11 bases in between. The CDR3 has 14 amino acids.

The V gene is TRBV19, the J gene TRBJ2-2; tentative D call: TRBD2 (5 bases). CDR1 and CDR2 from the germline V gene are LNHDA and SQIVND (reference sequence). This CDR3 has 13 amino acids. Deletions cut 7 bases from V and 5 bases from J, with 11 bases between. The CDR3 sequence: CASTDYITGELFF. CDR3 DNA sequence: TGTGCCAGTACCGACTACATTACCGGGGAGCTGTTTTTT.

The sample holds one count of this clonotype. Germline is not matched at one junction end, which may reflect a read error. The chain carries TRBV12-3 or TRBV12-4 and TRBJ2-7; D might be TRBD1 (5 bases). The CDR3 runs to 13 residues. DNA for the CDR3: TGTGCCACCAGTTTCAGGGCAGGGAACGAGCAGTACTTC. Translated: CATSFRAGNEQYF.

This clonotype was seen more than once but under ten times. This rearrangement joins TRBV5-1 to TRBJ2-1, with 10 bases identical to TRBD2. V was pared by 2 bases and J by 6 bases, with 20 bases of the junction left unmatched. The CDR3 is 20 residues long. Germline CDR1 reads SGHRS; CDR2 reads YFSETQ. In nucleotides, the CDR3 is TGCGCCAGCAGCTTCATCTCCGGGACAGTCATTAGGACTAGCGGCAATGAGCAGTTCTTC. As protein: CASSFISGTVIRTSGNEQFF.

This clonotype was picked up many times. V and J are TRBV28 and TRBJ2-2; a possible D gene is TRBD1 (5 bases). V lost 7 bases, J lost 3 bases, and 15 bases lay in between. The CDR3 runs to 15 residues. The germline V gene encodes CDR1 MDHEN and CDR2 SYDVKM. This chain's CDR3 is CASKADRAHTGELFF. Written as DNA, the CDR3 is TGTGCCAGCAAAGCTGACAGAGCGCACACCGGGGAGCTGTTTTTT.

There are many counts of this clonotype. The CDR3 nucleotides are TGTGCCATCAGTGAGGGACAGGGTCACAATGAGCAGTTCTTC. It codes for CAISEGQGHNEQFF. This chain uses TRBV10-3 with TRBJ2-1; TRBD1 agrees at 8 bases. There are 14 residues in the CDR3. Germline V gene data show CDR1 as ENHRY and CDR2 as SYGVKD. The V and J ends lost 2 bases and 5 bases, in that order; junction bases with no gene match: 2.

This clonotype showed up many times. This sequence joins TRBV28 and TRBJ2-2; the D is unclear. CDR1 is MDHEN, CDR2 SYDVKM, per germline. The CDR3 length is 14 residues. The germline V and J ends were trimmed by 4 bases and 1 base, with 7 bases remaining between them. The chain's CDR3 is CASSSYMNTGELFF. The CDR3 region has the DNA TGTGCCAGCAGTTCATACATGAACACCGGGGAGCTGTTTTTT. Complete variable domain (other parts from reference TRBV28 and TRBJ2-2): DVKVTQSSRYLVKRTGEKVFLECVQDMDHENMFWYRQDPGLGLRLIYFSYDVKMKEKGDIPEGYSVSREKKERFSLILESASTNQTSMYLCASSSYMNTGELFFGEGSRLTVL.

This chain's CDR3 is CATSDLRFASTDTQYF. CDR3 sequence (DNA): TGTGCCACCAGTGATTTGCGTTTTGCCAGCACAGATACGCAGTATTTT. This chain uses TRBV24-1 with TRBJ2-3; D not certain. V lost 0 bases and J 0 bases, leaving 9 bases between the germline ends. The CDR3 length is 16 residues. The V gene's germline CDR1 is KGHDR and CDR2 SFDVKD.

Many counts were recorded for this clonotype. This rearrangement joins TRBV19 to TRBJ1-1; no clear D. This CDR3 is built from 17 residues. CDR1 LNHDA and CDR2 SQIVND come from the germline V gene (reference sequence). V was cut by 1 base and J by 1 base, with 16 bases left in between. The CDR3 reads CASSIGARRPSNTEAFF. As DNA, the CDR3 is TGTGCCAGTAGTATAGGGGCCAGGAGACCCTCGAACACTGAAGCTTTCTTT.

At least ten counts were recorded for this clonotype. This chain links TRBV12-3 or TRBV12-4 with TRBJ2-1; D remains ambiguous. This CDR3 is 16 amino acids long. The V and J ends lost 1 base and 3 bases respectively, with 13 bases between them. CDR3 region: CASSLGRSAHYNEQFF. Written as DNA, the CDR3 is TGTGCCAGCAGTTTAGGTCGATCCGCCCACTACAATGAGCAGTTCTTC.

This clonotype was counted many times. This sequence joins TRBV9 and TRBJ1-3; the D is unclear. The germline V gene has CDR1 SGDLS and CDR2 YYNGEE. V was cut by 2 bases and J by 0 bases, with 12 bases left in between. The CDR3 is made up of 16 amino acids. This chain's CDR3 is CASSVGGASSGNTIYF. The DNA of the CDR3 is TGTGCCAGCAGCGTTGGCGGCGCAAGCTCTGGAAACACCATATATTTT.

The genes are TRBV6-4 and TRBJ1-1; D might be TRBD1 (5 bases). Trimming removed 5 bases at V and 1 base at J, with 11 bases between. Germline CDR1 and CDR2: MRHNA and SNTAGT. The CDR3 extends over 14 amino acids. The CDR3 nucleotides are TGTGCCAGCAGTTACAATGGGGGGAACACTGAAGCTTTCTTT. This gives the protein CASSYNGGNTEAFF.

Ten or more counts support this clonotype. The chain carries TRBV7-9 and TRBJ1-1; no clear D gene. Germline V gene lookup returns CDR1 SEHNR and CDR2 FQNEAQ (reference sequence). This CDR3 has 15 residues. V was pared by 5 bases and J by 0 bases, with 13 bases between. CDR3 sequence reads: CASSPWSSLNTEAFF. In nucleotides, the CDR3 is TGTGCCAGCAGCCCTTGGTCGTCCCTGAACACTGAAGCTTTCTTT. Supplemented by reference TRBV7-9 and TRBJ1-1, the full variable domain reads DTGVSQNPRHKITKRGQNVTFRCDPISEHNRLYWYRQTLGQGPEFLTYFQNEAQLEKSRLLSDRFSAERPKGSFSTLEIQRTEQGDSAMYLCASSPWSSLNTEAFFGQGTRLTVV.